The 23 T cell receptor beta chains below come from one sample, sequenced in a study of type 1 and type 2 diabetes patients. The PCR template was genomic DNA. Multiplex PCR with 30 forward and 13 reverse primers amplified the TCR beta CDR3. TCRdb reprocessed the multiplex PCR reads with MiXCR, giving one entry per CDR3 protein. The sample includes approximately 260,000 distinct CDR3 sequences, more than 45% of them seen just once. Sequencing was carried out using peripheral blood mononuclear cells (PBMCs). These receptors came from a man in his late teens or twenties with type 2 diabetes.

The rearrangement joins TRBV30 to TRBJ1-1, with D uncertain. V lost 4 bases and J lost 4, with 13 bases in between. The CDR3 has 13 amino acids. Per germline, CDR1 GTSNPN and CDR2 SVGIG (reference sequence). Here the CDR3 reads CAWNGGQTTEAFF. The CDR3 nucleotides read TGTGCCTGGAACGGCGGGCAGACCACTGAAGCTTTCTTT.

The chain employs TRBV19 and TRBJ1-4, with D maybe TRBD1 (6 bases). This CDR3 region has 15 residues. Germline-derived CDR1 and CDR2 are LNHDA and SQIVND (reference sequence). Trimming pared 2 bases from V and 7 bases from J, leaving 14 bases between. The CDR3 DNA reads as TGTGCCAGTAGTATAAGGGTGCAGGGGACTGAAAAACTGTTTTTT. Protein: CASSIRVQGTEKLFF.

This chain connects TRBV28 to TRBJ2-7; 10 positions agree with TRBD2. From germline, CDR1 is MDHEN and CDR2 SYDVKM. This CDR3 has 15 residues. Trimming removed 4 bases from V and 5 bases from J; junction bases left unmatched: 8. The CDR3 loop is CASSSLAGVRNEQYF. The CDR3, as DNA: TGTGCCAGCAGTTCCCTAGCGGGAGTTCGGAACGAGCAGTACTTC.

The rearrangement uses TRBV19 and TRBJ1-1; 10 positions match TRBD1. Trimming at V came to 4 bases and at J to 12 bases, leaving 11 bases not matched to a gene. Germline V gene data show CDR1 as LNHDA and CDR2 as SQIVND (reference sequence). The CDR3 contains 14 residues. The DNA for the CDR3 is TGTGCCAGTAGTACTCCCCCCGGACAGGGGGAACCTTTCTTT. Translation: CASSTPPGQGEPFF.

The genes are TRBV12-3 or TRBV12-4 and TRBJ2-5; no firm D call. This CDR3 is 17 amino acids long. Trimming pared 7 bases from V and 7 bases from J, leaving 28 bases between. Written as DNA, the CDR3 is TGTGCCAGCACCGATAGTAATGACGGGCCCGTCTTTGGGACCCAGTACTTC. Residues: CASTDSNDGPVFGTQYF.

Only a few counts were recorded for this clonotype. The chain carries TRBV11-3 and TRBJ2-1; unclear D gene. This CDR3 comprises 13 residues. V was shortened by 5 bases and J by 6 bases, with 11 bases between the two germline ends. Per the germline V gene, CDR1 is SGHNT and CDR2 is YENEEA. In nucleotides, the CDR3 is TGTGCCAGCAGCCACTCCAGGTCCAATGAGCAGTTCTTC. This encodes CASSHSRSNEQFF.

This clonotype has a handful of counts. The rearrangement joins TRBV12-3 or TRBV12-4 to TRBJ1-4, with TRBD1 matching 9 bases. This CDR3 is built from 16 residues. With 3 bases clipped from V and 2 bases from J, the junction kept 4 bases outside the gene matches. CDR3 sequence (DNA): TGTGCCAGCAGTTTTATCGGGACAGGGACTAATGAAAAACTGTTTTTT. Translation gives CASSFIGTGTNEKLFF.

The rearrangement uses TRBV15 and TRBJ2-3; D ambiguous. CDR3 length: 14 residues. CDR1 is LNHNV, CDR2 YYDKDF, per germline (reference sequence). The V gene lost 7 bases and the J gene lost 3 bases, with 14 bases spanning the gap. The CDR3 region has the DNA TGTGCCACCAATCCAAGGAGTAGGACAGATACGCAGTATTTT. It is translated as CATNPRSRTDTQYF.

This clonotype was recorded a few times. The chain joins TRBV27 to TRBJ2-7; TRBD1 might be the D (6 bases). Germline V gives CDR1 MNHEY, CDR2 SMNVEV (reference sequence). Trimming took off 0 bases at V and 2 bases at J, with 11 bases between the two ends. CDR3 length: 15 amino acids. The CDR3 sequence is CASSLSLDRAYEQYF. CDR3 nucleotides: TGTGCCAGCAGTTTATCTCTGGACAGAGCCTACGAGCAGTACTTC.

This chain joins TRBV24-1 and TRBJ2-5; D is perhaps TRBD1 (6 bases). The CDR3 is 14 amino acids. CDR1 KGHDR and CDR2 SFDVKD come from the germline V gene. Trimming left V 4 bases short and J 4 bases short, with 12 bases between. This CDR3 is CATSDVDRLETQYF. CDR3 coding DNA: TGTGCCACCAGTGACGTAGACAGGCTAGAGACCCAGTACTTC.

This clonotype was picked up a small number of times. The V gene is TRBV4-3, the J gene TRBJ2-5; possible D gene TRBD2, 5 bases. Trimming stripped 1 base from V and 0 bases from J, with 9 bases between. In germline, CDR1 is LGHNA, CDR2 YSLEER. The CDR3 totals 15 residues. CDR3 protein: CASSQGRRYQETQYF. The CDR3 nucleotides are TGCGCCAGCAGCCAAGGTCGGAGGTACCAAGAGACCCAGTACTTC.

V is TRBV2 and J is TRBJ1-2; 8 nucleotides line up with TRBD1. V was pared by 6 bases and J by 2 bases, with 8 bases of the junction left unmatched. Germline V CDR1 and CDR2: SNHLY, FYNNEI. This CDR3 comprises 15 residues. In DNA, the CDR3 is TGTGCCAGCAGAGTCGAAGGACAGGGAAACTATGGCTACACCTTC. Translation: CASRVEGQGNYGYTF.

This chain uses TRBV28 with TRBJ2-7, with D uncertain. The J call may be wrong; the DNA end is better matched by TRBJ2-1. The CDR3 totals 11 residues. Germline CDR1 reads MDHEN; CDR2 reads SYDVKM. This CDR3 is CASSSSGEQFF. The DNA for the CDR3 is TGTGCCAGCAGTTCATCCGGGGAGCAGTTCTTC.

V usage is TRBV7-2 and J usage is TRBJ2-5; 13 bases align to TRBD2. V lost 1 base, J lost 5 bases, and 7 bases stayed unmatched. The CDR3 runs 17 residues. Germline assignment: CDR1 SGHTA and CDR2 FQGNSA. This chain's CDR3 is CASSLGGLAGVMETQYF. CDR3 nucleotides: TGTGCCAGCAGCTTAGGAGGACTAGCGGGAGTTATGGAGACCCAGTACTTC.

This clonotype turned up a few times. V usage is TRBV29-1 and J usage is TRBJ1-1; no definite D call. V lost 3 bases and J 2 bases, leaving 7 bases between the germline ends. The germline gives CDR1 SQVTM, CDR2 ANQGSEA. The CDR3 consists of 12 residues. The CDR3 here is CSVDLDNTEAFF. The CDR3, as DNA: TGCAGCGTTGACTTGGATAACACTGAAGCTTTCTTT.

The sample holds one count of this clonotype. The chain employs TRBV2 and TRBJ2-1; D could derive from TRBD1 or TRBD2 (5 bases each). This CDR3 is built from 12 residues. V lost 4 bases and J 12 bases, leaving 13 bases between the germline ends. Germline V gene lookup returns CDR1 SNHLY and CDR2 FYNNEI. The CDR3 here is CASSGGEGRQFF. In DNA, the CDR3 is TGTGCCAGCAGTGGGGGCGAGGGTCGGCAGTTCTTC.

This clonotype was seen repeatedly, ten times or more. The CDR3 nucleotides are TGTGCCAGCAGTTTAGCGGGGGCAGGGGATTTCTATGGCTACACCTTC. Translating gives CASSLAGAGDFYGYTF. The rearrangement joins TRBV12-3 or TRBV12-4 to TRBJ1-2, with D maybe TRBD1 (6 bases). The CDR3 is 16 amino acids. V dropped 0 bases and J dropped 4 bases, with 15 bases sitting between them.

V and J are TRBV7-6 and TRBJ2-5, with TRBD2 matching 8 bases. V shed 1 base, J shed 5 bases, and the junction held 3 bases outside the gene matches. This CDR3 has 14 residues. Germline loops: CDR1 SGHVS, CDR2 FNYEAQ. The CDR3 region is CASSLVSGGETQYF. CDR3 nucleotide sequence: TGTGCCAGCAGCTTAGTCTCGGGGGGGGAGACCCAGTACTTC. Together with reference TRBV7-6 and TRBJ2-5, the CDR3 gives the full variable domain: GAGVSQSPRYKVTKRGQDVALRCDPISGHVSLYWYRQALGQGPEFLTYFNYEAQQDKSGLPNDRFSAERPEGSISTLTIQRTEQRDSAMYRCASSLVSGGETQYFGPGTRLLVL.

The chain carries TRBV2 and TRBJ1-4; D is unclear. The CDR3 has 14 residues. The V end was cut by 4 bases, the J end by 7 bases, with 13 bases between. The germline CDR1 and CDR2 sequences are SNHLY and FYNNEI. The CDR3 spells CASSAAVNSEKLFF. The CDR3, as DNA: TGTGCCAGCAGTGCTGCCGTGAATTCTGAAAAACTGTTTTTT.

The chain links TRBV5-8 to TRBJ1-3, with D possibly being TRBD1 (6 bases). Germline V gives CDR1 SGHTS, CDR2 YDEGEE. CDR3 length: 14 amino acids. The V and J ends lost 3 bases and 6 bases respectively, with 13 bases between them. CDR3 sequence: CASSSTGPVNTIYF. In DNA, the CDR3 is TGTGCCAGCAGCTCGACAGGCCCGGTAAACACCATATATTTT.

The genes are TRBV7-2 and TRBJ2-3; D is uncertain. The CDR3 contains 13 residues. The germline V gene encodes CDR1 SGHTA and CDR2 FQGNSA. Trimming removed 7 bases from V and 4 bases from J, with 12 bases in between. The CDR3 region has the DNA TGTGCCAGCACCCTCCCGCAGTCAGATACGCAGTATTTT. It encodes CASTLPQSDTQYF.

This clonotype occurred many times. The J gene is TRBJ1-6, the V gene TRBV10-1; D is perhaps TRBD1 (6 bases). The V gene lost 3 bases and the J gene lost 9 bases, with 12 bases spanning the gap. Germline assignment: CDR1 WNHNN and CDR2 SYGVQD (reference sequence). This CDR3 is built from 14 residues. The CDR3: CASSDAGVASPLHF. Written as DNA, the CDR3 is TGCGCCAGCAGTGATGCAGGGGTCGCTTCACCCCTCCACTTT.

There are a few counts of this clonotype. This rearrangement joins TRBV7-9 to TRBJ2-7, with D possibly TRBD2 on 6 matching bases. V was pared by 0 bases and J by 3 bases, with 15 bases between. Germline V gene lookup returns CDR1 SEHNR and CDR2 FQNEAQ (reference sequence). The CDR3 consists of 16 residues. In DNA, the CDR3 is TGTGCCAGCAGCTTAGCGAGGGACTCTTCCTACTACGAGCAGTACTTC. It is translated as CASSLARDSSYYEQYF.